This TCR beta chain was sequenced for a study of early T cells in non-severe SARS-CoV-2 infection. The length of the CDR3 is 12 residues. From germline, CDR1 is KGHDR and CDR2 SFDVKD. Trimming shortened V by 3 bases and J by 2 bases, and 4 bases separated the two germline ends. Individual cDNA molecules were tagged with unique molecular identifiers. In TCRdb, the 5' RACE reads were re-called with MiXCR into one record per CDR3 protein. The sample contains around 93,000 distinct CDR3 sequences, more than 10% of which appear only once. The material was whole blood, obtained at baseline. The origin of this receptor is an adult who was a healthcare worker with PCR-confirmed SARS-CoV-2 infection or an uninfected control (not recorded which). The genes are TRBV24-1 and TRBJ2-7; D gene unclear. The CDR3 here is CATSDGTYEQYF. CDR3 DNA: TGTGCCACCAGTGATGGCACCTACGAGCAGTACTTC.